This record covers a single T cell receptor beta chain. The antigen remains undetermined. The data originate from a study of blood T cells in healthy people across ages. Points from the study as a whole: The long-lived group displayed more naive CD4+ cells, plus higher diversity, than the aged donors did.

From germline, CDR1 is MNHEY and CDR2 SVGAGI. The CDR3 covers 18 residues. V gave up 0 bases and J gave up 5 bases, with 20 bases separating them. With a J-beta primer mix and a sample-barcoded 5' primer, a second PCR ran about 7 to 12 cycles. TCRdb ran MiXCR on the 5' RACE reads and lists one entry per CDR3 protein. The sample contains around 800,000 distinct CDR3 sequences, 35% to 60% of which appear only once. The sequence was obtained from a man older than 75 in good health. V usage is TRBV6-5 and J usage is TRBJ2-1; weak D call: TRBD2 (6 bases). The sample was blood. This CDR3 reads CASSYSLPGTSRDNEQFF. Written as DNA, the CDR3 is TGTGCCAGCAGTTACTCGCTACCGGGAACTAGCAGGGACAATGAGCAGTTCTTC.